The entry that follows covers one T cell receptor (beta chain) sequence. The antigen this receptor binds is unknown. No qualities accompany the bases; no much larger clone lies one base away. Using the deep immunoSEQ assay, multiplex PCR amplified TCR CDR3 regions from genomic DNA. Extracted genomic DNA from each cell subset was distributed evenly across all wells of several immunoSEQ 96-well plates, and each plate was treated as a replicate. Each replicate PCR for sorted subsets received around 200 ng genomic DNA, equal to tens of thousands of T cell genomes. Purified libraries were measured with a Qubit 3.0 fluorometer, size-checked on a Bioanalyzer 2100, and measured again with the KAPA Library Quantification kit. Each immunoSEQ 96-well plate was sequenced on its own single-read 150-cycle Illumina NextSeq 550 flow cell. Under the source paper's analysis protocol: Because the immunoSEQ output held only junctional sequences and lacked quality scores, the filtering could not match the filtering applied to full-length reads. To assign V/J genes and CDR3, sequences were annotated against IMGT germline references using PyIR, a Python wrapper for IgBLAST v1.9. Reads were removed for weak V/J assignments (E-value above 1e-6), missing CDR3, stop codons, out-of-frame junctions, or ambiguous translated residues. V3J clonotypes were defined as sequences sharing the same inferred V gene, J gene, and CDR3 amino acid sequence. Percentage overlap between repertoires was calculated by dividing the number of shared unique clonotypes by the size of the smaller repertoire. RTK rarefaction, the Chao1 estimator, and Recon v2.1 estimates of unobserved clonotypes were used to assess repertoire richness. For all TCRbeta clonotypes obtained by the gDNA method from a few donors, generation probabilities were computed with OLGA. This is the immuneACCESS table as TCRdb keeps it, with only in-frame sequences that have V and J called. A part of the clones is gone; compared with another copy, unresolved V genes explain less than half, and the rest is unexplained. That table supplies the V and J calls and clone size; D and trimming were determined from the DNA. This sample lists 980,000 or so clones; roughly 72% were detected once. The ten largest clones capture about 1.5% of the sample.

The data were taken from a study of shared clonotypes between healthy human individuals (dated by TCRdb to 2018 to 2020). With respect to the entire study: The cohort included a few men and a couple of women between 18 and 49 years of age. Each donor's leukapheresis produced roughly between roughly 0.94 and 9.5 billion PBMCs. Per donor, three plates each were used for CD4 naive and CD4 memory, two for CD8 naive, and one for CD8 memory. Different laboratories and diverse techniques were used to prepare libraries and sequence TCR repertoires, to increase sequencing depth and limit assay-specific biases. The study deeply sequenced blood TCR repertoires of about 5 healthy adults to estimate repertoire size and the extent of clonotype sharing between individuals. What the study reported, not specific to this receptor: Higher generation probabilities were observed for clonotypes shared by all four sorted-subset donors than for non-shared clonotypes. Naive subsets generally had larger estimated clonotype richness than memory subsets did. Because the study included only a small number of donors, the genetic and exposure-history diversity represented was limited. Around 5.4% of naive CD4, approximately 3.7% of naive CD8, 2.3% of memory CD4, and around 0.42% of memory CD8 clonotypes were shared across four donors. Even with the large sequencing depth, rarefaction of the sorted-subset datasets indicated that sequencing was incomplete. Pairwise subsampling led to the expectation that sequencing depth would affect the degree of clonotype sharing among donors. Sampling was restricted to blood, and TCR repertoires in tissue are likely to differ from TCR repertoires in blood.

Donors were healthy HIV-negative adults with no recently reported acute infections or vaccinations. Only Caucasian adults living in Nashville, Tennessee, USA were represented among the donors. CD4+ T cells were enriched by magnetic negative selection; naive cells were then positively selected on CD45RA, and the negative fraction formed the memory subset. After blood collection by leukapheresis, PBMCs were isolated using Ficoll-Histopaque density gradient centrifugation and then cryopreserved in the vapor phase of liquid nitrogen. Analytical flow cytometry was used to check the purity and quantity of each magnetically sorted T cell population. From each sorted fraction, genomic DNA was isolated and quantified by UV absorbance on a Nanodrop 2000c. The CDR3, from cysteine to phenylalanine, totals 14 residues. The only DNA kept is the CDR3, 42 bases in frame from the first base. Trimming takes 5 bases off V and 2 bases off J; junction bases not matched to a gene: 5. From the germline V gene, CDR1 is MDHEN and CDR2 is SYDVKM.

This TCR came from a man younger than 35 in good health. This receptor chain uses TRBV28 and TRBJ1-2; 7 junctional bases match TRBD1. The source material was memory CD4+ T cells sorted from blood. The cell subset or site label for this specimen denotes: CD45RA-negative fraction. The CDR3: CASSLEQGNYGYTF. Read as DNA, the sequence is TGTGCCAGCAGTCTGGAACAGGGGAACTATGGCTACACCTTC.